This is a list of T cell receptor beta chains from one sample in a study of T-cell reconstitution after alpha-beta-depleted transplantation in children. Each CDR3 protein is one row after TCRdb ran MiXCR on the PCR reads. This table holds some 500,000 distinct CDR3 sequences, about a sixth found once. The specimen comprised PBMCs from the stem cell graft donor, sampled from the stem cell graft. Source of these receptors: a human donor who donated a stem cell graft to a child with acute lymphoblastic leukemia. Both conserved end residues are part of each CDR3. D genes are given only for firm matches. Clone size, where shown, is once, few, many, or a class for clones that have expanded.

clone_size d_call j_call v_call cdr3_nt cdr3_aa
. . TRBJ2-1 TRBV4-1 TGCGCCAGCAGCCAGATAGACAAAGAGCAGTTCTTC CASSQIDKEQFF
. . TRBJ2-1 TRBV20-1 TGCAGTGCTAGGGGCGAGTCCGCTGACCAGTTCTTC CSARGESADQFF
once . TRBJ2-1 TRBV20-1 TGCAGTGCTAGACCGGGTGAGAGCGGCAATGAGCAGTTCTTC CSARPGESGNEQFF
. TRBD2 TRBJ2-1 TRBV19 TGTGCCAGTAGTATAGTCGGGCTAGCGGGTTACTCCTACAATGAGCAGTTCTTC CASSIVGLAGYSYNEQFF
. . TRBJ1-1 TRBV7-8 TGTGCCAGCAGCTTAGCGGGCGGGACCAACACTGAAGCTTTCTTT CASSLAGGTNTEAFF
once TRBD2 TRBJ2-1 TRBV6-4 TGTGCCAGCAGTAGCCTAGCGGGAGTTAACAATGAGCAGTTCTTC CASSSLAGVNNEQFF
few . TRBJ1-2 TRBV6-5 TGTGCCAGCAGTTGGGGGAGCGGCTACACCTTC CASSWGSGYTF
. TRBD1 TRBJ2-2 TRBV9 TGTGCCAGCAGCACCGGGACAGGGCCCGGGGAGCTGTTTTTT CASSTGTGPGELFF
few . TRBJ2-7 TRBV20-1 TGCAGTGCTCGAAGGCAGGGCTACTACGAGCAGTACTTC CSARRQGYYEQYF
. . TRBJ1-2 TRBV20-1 TGCAGTGCTCCTCCGATTGGGGGCCCGGGCTATGGCTACACCTTC CSAPPIGGPGYGYTF
few . TRBJ2-6 TRBV6-5 TGTGCCAGCAGTTATGGAAGGCGGTCTGGGGCCAACGTCCTGACTTTC CASSYGRRSGANVLTF
few . TRBJ2-5 TRBV27 TGTGCCAGCAGTTTATCAGCCCCAGGAGGCATACAAGAGACCCAGTACTTC CASSLSAPGGIQETQYF
. TRBD1 TRBJ1-1 TRBV4-1 TGCGCCAGCAGCCAAAACAGGGGGCCCACTGAAGCTTTCTTT CASSQNRGPTEAFF
few . TRBJ2-7 TRBV21-1 TGTGCCAGCAATGGGGACAGGGGTCGATTCGACTCCTACGAGCAGTACTTC CASNGDRGRFDSYEQYF
. . TRBJ2-3 TRBV7-9 TGTGCCAGCAGCTTAGGAATTCGGACAGCTGGCCCAGATACGCAGTATTTT CASSLGIRTAGPDTQYF
many . TRBJ2-2 TRBV12-3/TRBV12-4 TGTGCCAGCAGTTCCAGCGGGACCGGGGAGCTGTTTTTT CASSSSGTGELFF
. . TRBJ2-3 TRBV15 TGTGCCACCAGCAGAGATTACACAGATACGCAGTATTTT CATSRDYTDTQYF
. . TRBJ2-1 TRBV4-2 TGTGCCAGCAGCCAAGAGGAGGCGGTATACAATGAGCAGTTCTTC CASSQEEAVYNEQFF
. TRBD2 TRBJ2-7 TRBV20-1 TGCAGTGCTGAGCGGGAGCCTCGCGAGCAGTACTTC CSAEREPREQYF
. . TRBJ2-2 TRBV23-1 TGCGCCATCTCCCGGGACTCCCCGTACACCGGGGAGCTGTTTTTT CAISRDSPYTGELFF
. TRBD2 TRBJ2-7 TRBV7-9 TGTGCCAGCAGCTCGGGACTAGCGGGCCCGGAGGGGTACGAGCAGTACTTC CASSSGLAGPEGYEQYF
once . TRBJ1-3 TRBV14 TGTGCCAGCAGCCCGACCCTGTCAGGAAACACCATATATTTT CASSPTLSGNTIYF
. . TRBJ2-1 TRBV5-5 TGTGCCAGCAGCTTTGGAGGGGGGGTGTTGAATGAGCAGTTCTTC CASSFGGGVLNEQFF
few TRBD1 TRBJ2-7 TRBV15 TGTGCCACCAGCCCCTCAGGGACAGGCCTCTACGAGCAGTACTTC CATSPSGTGLYEQYF
few . TRBJ2-5 TRBV18 TGTGCCAGCTCCAGAATTCGGGCCGATTTCCAAGAGACCCAGTACTTC CASSRIRADFQETQYF
. TRBD2 TRBJ2-4 TRBV4-1 TGCGCCAGCAGCCAAGTTGGCGGGAGGGGTGCAGCCAAAAACATTCAGTACTTC CASSQVGGRGAAKNIQYF
few TRBD1 TRBJ2-7 TRBV5-1 TGCGCCAGCACCCCTGGGACAGGCAGCTCCTACGAGCAGTACTTC CASTPGTGSSYEQYF
few . TRBJ2-2 TRBV6-6 TGTGCCAGCAGGACCCCTGGAACCGGGGAGCTGTTTTTT CASRTPGTGELFF
. . TRBJ2-3 TRBV7-3 TGTGCCAGCAGCTCGGCGGGCTTCACAGATACGCAGTATTTT CASSSAGFTDTQYF
few TRBD2 TRBJ2-5 TRBV5-1 TGCGCCAGCAGCACGGGACTAGCGGGGCCCCAGGGGACCCAGTACTTC CASSTGLAGPQGTQYF
many . TRBJ1-5 TRBV7-9 TGTGCCAGCAGCTTAGGGGCAGCGGGACAGCCCCAGCATTTT CASSLGAAGQPQHF
few . TRBJ1-4 TRBV25-1 TGTGCCAGCAGTGAAAGGAGGGTTGCAACTAATGAAAAACTGTTTTTT CASSERRVATNEKLFF
. . TRBJ1-1 TRBV18 TGTGCCAGCTCACCACGGACCGGGACGCCACAGAATTCTGAAGCTTTCTTT CASSPRTGTPQNSEAFF
. . TRBJ2-1 TRBV12-3/TRBV12-4 TGTGCCAGCATCATGGACAACAACAATGAGCAGTTCTTC CASIMDNNNEQFF
many . TRBJ2-2 TRBV7-9 TGTGCCAGCAGCCCCAGACCCGGGGAGCTGTTTTTT CASSPRPGELFF
many . TRBJ2-3 TRBV12-3/TRBV12-4 TGTGCCAGCAGTTGGGGAGCAGATACGCAGTATTTT CASSWGADTQYF
few . TRBJ2-3 TRBV12-3/TRBV12-4 TGTGCCAGCAGTTTAGACTCCCAGGTTACGCAGTATTTT CASSLDSQVTQYF
. TRBD1 TRBJ1-5 TRBV29-1 TGCAGCGTTGATGGCCCGGGGAAACAGGGGATCAATCAGCCCCAGCATTTT CSVDGPGKQGINQPQHF
. . TRBJ2-1 TRBV24-1 TGTGCCACCAGTGATCCCGCCGGGACACTTAATGAGCAGTTCTTC CATSDPAGTLNEQFF
. . TRBJ1-2 TRBV20-1 TGCAGTGCCCGGTCTAGGTCAGACTATGGCTACACCTTC CSARSRSDYGYTF
. TRBD1 TRBJ1-1 TRBV11-2 TGTGCCAGCAGCTTCCCGGGACAGGGGGGGGCTTTCTTT CASSFPGQGGAFF
. . TRBJ2-6 TRBV18 TGTGCCAGCTCACCAAGAAGAGGAGAGACATCTTCCTTCTCTGGGGCCAACGTCCTGACTTTC CASSPRRGETSSFSGANVLTF
. . TRBJ2-2 TRBV7-3 TGTGCCAGTACCCTTGTGGGGGGTAACACCGGGGAGCTGTTTTTT CASTLVGGNTGELFF
few . TRBJ2-3 TRBV4-2 TGTGCCAGCAGCCAAGAGTATCTAGCGGATACGCAGTATTTT CASSQEYLADTQYF
many TRBD2 TRBJ2-7 TRBV7-6 TGTGCCAGCAGTGGGACTAGCGGGACCTACGAGCAGTACTTC CASSGTSGTYEQYF
few . TRBJ2-3 TRBV7-3 TGTGCCAGCAGCTTTGGTTATCTAGGCGGGACAGATACGCAGTATTTT CASSFGYLGGTDTQYF
. . TRBJ2-1 TRBV27 TGTGCCAGCAGTCCCCCACGGGGGGCGCCTTACAATGAGCAGTTCTTC CASSPPRGAPYNEQFF
. . TRBJ2-7 TRBV4-1 TGCGCCAGCAGCCAAGGCCCGAGCGGCACCTACGAGCAGTACTTC CASSQGPSGTYEQYF
. TRBD1 TRBJ2-2 TRBV6-1 TGTGCCAGCAGTCTCACAGGGGTCATGAACACCGGGGAGCTGTTTTTT CASSLTGVMNTGELFF
few TRBD1 TRBJ2-7 TRBV3-1 TGTGCCAGCAGCCAACGTCGGGACAGGGGCGACGAGCAGTACTTC CASSQRRDRGDEQYF
. . TRBJ2-1 TRBV15 TGTGCCACCAGCAGAGAACTCCCGACGCAGTTCTTC CATSRELPTQFF
few . TRBJ1-5 TRBV5-1 TGCGCCAGCAGCTTGGGACAGCCGAATCAGCCCCAGCATTTT CASSLGQPNQPQHF
. . TRBJ2-3 TRBV3-1 TGTGCCAGCAGCCAGCCACGGCGCGGAGGGTCCGATACGCAGTATTTT CASSQPRRGGSDTQYF